This T cell receptor (beta chain) was found in a study of control samples from healthy donors and cancer patients. The repertoire was sequenced with immunoSEQ multiplex PCR; TCRdb's copy has only in-frame clones and lacks some. The repertoire includes about 120,000 clones, nearly 95% of them detected once, and over 2.5% sits in the top ten. The germline CDR1 and CDR2 sequences are LGHDT and YNNKEL (reference sequence). V dropped 3 bases and J dropped 2 bases, with 11 bases sitting between them. The CDR3 contains 14 residues. This sequence joins TRBV3-1 (or the pseudogene TRBV3-2) and TRBJ2-7; D could derive from TRBD1 or TRBD2 (5 bases each). The sequence derives from a man aged 25 to 40 in good health. Sequencing input: blood. The CDR3 here is CASSQGRGAYEQYF. CDR3 sequence (DNA): TGTGCCAGCAGCCAGGGCCGGGGCGCCTACGAGCAGTACTTC.